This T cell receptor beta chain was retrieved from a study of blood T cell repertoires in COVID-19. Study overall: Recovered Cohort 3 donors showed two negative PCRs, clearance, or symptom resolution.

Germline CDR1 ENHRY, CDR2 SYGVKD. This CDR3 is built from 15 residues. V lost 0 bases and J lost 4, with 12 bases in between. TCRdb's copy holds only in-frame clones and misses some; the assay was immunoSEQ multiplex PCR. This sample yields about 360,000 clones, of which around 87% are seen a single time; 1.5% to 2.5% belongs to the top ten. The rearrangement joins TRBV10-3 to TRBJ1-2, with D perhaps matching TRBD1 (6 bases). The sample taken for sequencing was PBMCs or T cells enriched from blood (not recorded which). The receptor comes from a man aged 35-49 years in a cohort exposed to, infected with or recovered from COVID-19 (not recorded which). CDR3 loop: CAISESGGAGYGYTF. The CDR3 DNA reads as TGTGCCATCAGTGAGTCGGGGGGGGCTGGCTATGGCTACACCTTC.